Each of the 29 T cell receptor beta chains below was sequenced from the same sample in a study of somatic mutations in cytotoxic T cells in rheumatoid arthritis. Libraries were prepared by immunoSEQ multiplex PCR; TCRdb keeps only in-frame clonotypes and omits some of them. The sample includes about 3,800 clones, about 70% of them seen just once. The material sequenced was CD8+ T cells sorted from blood. Every receptor here comes from an adult with rheumatoid arthritis.

V usage is TRBV27 and J usage is TRBJ1-6; D may be TRBD1 (5 bases). CDR3 length: 17 residues. The V gene lost 2 bases and the J gene lost 0 bases, with 11 bases spanning the gap. The germline CDR1 and CDR2 sequences are MNHEY and SMNVEV (reference sequence). The CDR3 reads CASSLPRGSSYNSPLHF. The CDR3 nucleotides read TGTGCCAGCAGTTTACCACGGGGGAGCTCCTATAATTCACCCCTCCACTTT.

This clone has only a few counts. This chain links TRBV15 with TRBJ1-2, with TRBD1 as a possible D gene (6 bases). Germline CDR1 LNHNV, CDR2 YYDKDF (reference sequence). V was cut by 3 bases and J by 0 bases, with 14 bases left in between. The CDR3 sequence is 16 residues long. CDR3 in amino acids: CATSRDRVGTNYGYTF. In DNA form, the CDR3 reads TGTGCCACCAGCAGGGACAGAGTCGGTACTAACTATGGCTACACCTTC.

The chain carries TRBV4-2 and TRBJ2-1; the D gene is possibly TRBD2 (5 bases). The germline gives CDR1 LGHNA, CDR2 YNFKEQ. The V end was cut by 3 bases, the J end by 6 bases, with 12 bases between. The CDR3 loop spans 14 amino acids. CDR3 sequence reads: CASSHGVTSNEQFF. In DNA form, the CDR3 reads TGTGCCAGCAGCCACGGGGTTACTAGCAATGAGCAGTTCTTC.

CDR3 bases: TGTGCCAGCAGTTACTCCCTCCCGGACGAGCAGTACTTC. Encoded protein: CASSYSLPDEQYF. The chain couples TRBV6-5 to TRBJ2-7; D is uncertain. Trimming left V 0 bases short and J 5 bases short, with 8 bases between. Germline values: CDR1 MNHEY, CDR2 SVGAGI. This CDR3 has 13 residues.

The rearrangement joins TRBV4-2 to TRBJ2-2; D not certain. The CDR3 totals 14 residues. The V end was cut by 1 base, the J end by 6 bases, with 9 bases between. Germline V gene sequence: CDR1 LGHNA, CDR2 YNFKEQ. CDR3 in DNA: TGTGCCAGCAGCCAAGGTGAAGTATCCGGGGAGCTGTTTTTT. Protein product: CASSQGEVSGELFF.

V is TRBV2 and J is TRBJ2-2, with 9 nucleotides matching TRBD1. J gave up 3 bases and V 7 bases, and 9 bases lay outside the gene matches. This CDR3 contains 16 residues. Germline-derived CDR1 and CDR2 are SNHLY and FYNNEI. Here the CDR3 reads CASTTGTGRDTGELFF. The CDR3 nucleotides are TGTGCCAGCACAACCGGGACAGGGAGAGACACCGGGGAGCTGTTTTTT.

The chain has TRBV27 and TRBJ1-2; D might be TRBD1 (6 bases). The V gene's germline CDR1 is MNHEY and CDR2 SMNVEV (reference sequence). The V gene lost 0 bases and the J gene lost 7 bases, with 15 bases spanning the gap. The length of the CDR3 is 15 residues. The CDR3: CASSLSTGAPIGYTF. In DNA, the CDR3 is TGTGCCAGCAGTTTATCGACGGGGGCCCCCATTGGCTACACCTTC.

This sequence joins TRBV11-2 and TRBJ1-1, with TRBD1 matching 10 bases. Germline trimming cut 4 bases from V and 4 bases from J; bases unmatched to any gene: 3. There are 14 residues in the CDR3. CDR1 is SGHAT and CDR2 is FQNNGV in the germline V gene. In DNA, the CDR3 is TGTGCCAGCAGCTGGGGACAGGGGACCACTGAAGCTTTCTTT. Amino acid sequence: CASSWGQGTTEAFF.

V is TRBV11-3 and J is TRBJ2-7, with D possibly called TRBD1 or TRBD2 (5 bases each). The V end lost 6 bases, the J end lost 2 bases, and 14 bases lay between the germline ends. Per germline, CDR1 SGHNT and CDR2 YENEEA. CDR3 size: 14 residues. In DNA, the CDR3 is TGTGCCAGCAGGCCTGGGGGTGCAACCTACGAGCAGTACTTC. This codes for CASRPGGATYEQYF.

This sequence joins TRBV7-6 and TRBJ2-7; 11 bases match TRBD2. Per the germline V gene, CDR1 is SGHVS and CDR2 is FNYEAQ. The V and J ends lost 5 bases and 4 bases, in that order; junction bases with no gene match: 7. The CDR3 is 15 amino acids. The CDR3 sequence: CASSPGTSGRYEQYF. The DNA of the CDR3 is TGTGCCAGCAGCCCCGGGACTAGCGGCCGATACGAGCAGTACTTC.

This chain joins TRBV5-5 and TRBJ1-5; perhaps TRBD1 as D (5 bases). V was shortened by 2 bases and J by 2 bases, with 8 bases between the two germline ends. The CDR3 sequence is 14 residues long. In germline, CDR1 is SGHKS, CDR2 YYEKEE (reference sequence). The CDR3 nucleotides are TGTGCCAGCAGCTTTGGGGCAGGCAATCAGCCCCAGCATTTT. This sequence encodes CASSFGAGNQPQHF. The entire variable domain, with the rest obtained from reference TRBV5-5 and TRBJ1-5, is as follows: DAGVTQSPTHLIKTRGQQVTLRCSPISGHKSVSWYQQVLGQGPQFIFQYYEKEERGRGNFPDRFSARQFPNYSSELNVNALLLGDSALYLCASSFGAGNQPQHFGDGTRLSIL.

V gene TRBV6-5 combines with J gene TRBJ1-1, with D uncertain. The V and J ends lost 10 bases and 4 bases respectively, with 19 bases between them. CDR1 MNHEY and CDR2 SVGAGI come from the germline V gene. The CDR3 sequence is 14 residues long. CDR3 sequence reads: CATAGASYSTEAFF. CDR3 in DNA: TGTGCCACCGCAGGAGCCTCGTACAGCACTGAAGCTTTCTTT.

This clone was seen only a few times. J is TRBJ2-4 and V is TRBV28, with no clear D. Between the trimmed V and J ends, which lost 6 bases and 0 bases, there was a span of 15 bases. CDR1 and CDR2 from the germline V gene are MDHEN and SYDVKM. There are 16 residues in the CDR3. CDR3 DNA sequence: TGTGCCAGCAGCCTACAACAAGAGCTAGCCAAAAACATTCAGTACTTC. As protein: CASSLQQELAKNIQYF.

This clone was seen a handful of times. The chain is built from TRBV28 and TRBJ2-3, with 7 bases that match TRBD2. CDR3 size: 14 residues. V shed 3 bases, J shed 1 base, and the junction held 1 base outside the gene matches. The germline V gene encodes CDR1 MDHEN and CDR2 SYDVKM. The CDR3 region is CASSFLAGTDTQYF. The CDR3 DNA follows: TGTGCCAGCAGTTTTCTAGCGGGCACAGATACGCAGTATTTT. The full variable domain, completed using reference TRBV28 and TRBJ2-3, is DVKVTQSSRYLVKRTGEKVFLECVQDMDHENMFWYRQDPGLGLRLIYFSYDVKMKEKGDIPEGYSVSREKKERFSLILESASTNQTSMYLCASSFLAGTDTQYFGPGTRLTVL.

The rearrangement uses TRBV6-6 and TRBJ2-7; 9 bases are a match to TRBD1. J gave up 7 bases and V 5 bases, and 3 bases lay outside the gene matches. Germline lookup yields CDR1 MNHNY and CDR2 SVGAGI (reference sequence). The CDR3 is 12 amino acids. The CDR3 reads CASSIQGAEQYF. The CDR3 DNA is TGTGCCAGCAGTATACAGGGGGCGGAGCAGTACTTC.

The chain uses TRBV6-5 and TRBJ1-2; D is undetermined. Trimming left V 2 bases short and J 7 bases short, with 5 bases between. The germline V gene has CDR1 MNHEY and CDR2 SVGAGI. The CDR3 totals 11 residues. The CDR3 region is CASSYDGGYTF. In nucleotides, the CDR3 is TGTGCCAGCAGTTACGACGGTGGCTACACCTTC.

The chain couples TRBV13 to TRBJ1-4; 7 bases line up with TRBD1. Germline values: CDR1 PRHDT, CDR2 FYEKMQ (reference sequence). With V trimmed by 4 bases and J by 4 bases, 6 bases remained unmatched. This CDR3 region has 15 residues. CDR3 region: CASSSWDSINEKLFF. For the CDR3, the DNA is TGTGCCAGCAGCTCCTGGGACAGCATTAATGAAAAACTGTTTTTT. The entire variable domain, with the rest obtained from reference TRBV13 and TRBJ1-4, is as follows: AAGVIQSPRHLIKEKRETATLKCYPIPRHDTVYWYQQGPGQDPQFLISFYEKMQSDKGSIPDRFSAQQFSDYHSELNMSSLELGDSALYFCASSSWDSINEKLFFGSGTQLSVL.

The chain couples TRBV19 to TRBJ2-1; 8 bases agree with TRBD1. CDR1 is LNHDA, CDR2 SQIVND, per germline (reference sequence). This CDR3 comprises 13 residues. Trimming at V came to 7 bases and at J to 4 bases, leaving 3 bases not matched to a gene. The CDR3 bases are TGTGCCAGTACTACAGGGGGATACAATGAGCAGTTCTTC. Translated, it gives CASTTGGYNEQFF.

This clone occurred a few times. The chain couples TRBV7-9 to TRBJ2-6, with D possibly TRBD2 on 5 matching bases. This CDR3 has 14 residues. Germline assignment: CDR1 SEHNR and CDR2 FQNEAQ (reference sequence). V was trimmed by 3 bases and J by 2 bases, leaving 5 bases between them. CDR3 residues: CASSFGAGANVLTF. DNA of the CDR3: TGTGCCAGCAGCTTCGGGGCTGGGGCCAACGTCCTGACTTTC.

The chain carries TRBV29-1 and TRBJ2-1; D gene uncertain. V lost 4 bases and J lost 0, with 10 bases in between. The CDR3 is 14 residues long. Germline V lookup: CDR1 SQVTM, CDR2 ANQGSEA. CDR3 sequence (DNA): TGCAGCGTTGTTTGGCGTAACTCCTACAATGAGCAGTTCTTC. This gives the protein CSVVWRNSYNEQFF.

The chain carries TRBV7-2 and TRBJ2-7; D may be TRBD2 (5 bases). The CDR3 totals 13 residues. Trimming pared 6 bases from V and 3 bases from J, leaving 12 bases between. The germline V gene has CDR1 SGHTA and CDR2 FQGNSA. CDR3 DNA: TGTGCCAGCAGACTCGGGGTCTACTACGAGCAGTACTTC. As protein: CASRLGVYYEQYF.

CDR3 nucleotides: TGTGCCAGCAGCCCGGAACAGGGGTGGGATCGGATTGGGGAATATAGCAATCAGCCCCAGCATTTT. This codes for CASSPEQGWDRIGEYSNQPQHF. The chain combines TRBV4-2 with TRBJ1-5, with 7 bases fitting TRBD1. Unmatched junction bases numbered 24, after V lost 4 bases and J lost 0 bases. The CDR3 covers 22 residues. The V gene's germline CDR1 is LGHNA and CDR2 YNFKEQ.

This chain uses TRBV4-1 with TRBJ2-3; D might be TRBD1 (5 bases). Germline V gene sequence: CDR1 MGHRA, CDR2 YSYEKL. With 1 base removed from V and 5 bases from J, the gap between germline ends came to 7 bases. The CDR3 has 13 residues. The CDR3 region has the DNA TGCGCCAGCAGCCAAGGGGGCGGAGATACGCAGTATTTT. Residues: CASSQGGGDTQYF.

CDR3 DNA: TGCGCCAGCAGCCAACCCGGGGTAGCGGAGCTGTTTTTT. It yields the protein CASSQPGVAELFF. This chain uses TRBV4-1 with TRBJ2-2; a possible D gene is TRBD2 (5 bases). Germline V lookup: CDR1 MGHRA, CDR2 YSYEKL. V was clipped by 2 bases and J by 10 bases, with 11 bases between them. This CDR3 has 13 residues.

The chain uses TRBV19 and TRBJ2-2; D could derive from TRBD1 or TRBD2 (6 bases each). Looked up from germline, CDR1 is LNHDA and CDR2 is SQIVND (reference sequence). This CDR3 comprises 15 residues. Trimming left V 5 bases short and J 4 bases short, with 14 bases between. CDR3 in DNA: TGTGCCAGTAGTGGGGGGCCTAAGGTCACCGGGGAGCTGTTTTTT. It encodes CASSGGPKVTGELFF.

The chain joins TRBV18 to TRBJ2-4; TRBD2 is a possible D gene (5 bases). The V and J ends lost 0 bases and 8 bases respectively, with 20 bases between them. Germline assignment: CDR1 KGHSH and CDR2 LQKENI. The CDR3 runs to 17 residues. The CDR3 sequence is CASSPPSSGRDWDIQYF. Here the CDR3 DNA reads TGTGCCAGCTCACCACCCTCCTCAGGTCGGGATTGGGACATTCAGTACTTC.

The V call is TRBV7-9, the J call TRBJ2-1; D is perhaps TRBD1 (6 bases). The V gene lost 5 bases and the J gene lost 4 bases, with 21 bases spanning the gap. The CDR3 spans 17 residues. The germline V gene encodes CDR1 SEHNR and CDR2 FQNEAQ (reference sequence). For the CDR3, the DNA is TGTGCCAGCAGCAACACGTTGAGGACAGTACTTTACAATGAGCAGTTCTTC. As protein: CASSNTLRTVLYNEQFF.

The chain has TRBV6-1 and TRBJ1-2; no reliable D call. Trimming shortened V by 2 bases and J by 8 bases, and 12 bases separated the two germline ends. Germline assignment: CDR1 MNHNS and CDR2 SASEGT. The CDR3 is made up of 13 amino acids. CDR3 sequence: CASSEMARGGYTF. The CDR3 DNA follows: TGTGCCAGCAGTGAAATGGCCCGAGGGGGCTACACCTTC.

The rearrangement uses TRBV9 and TRBJ2-1; 7 bases match TRBD2. This CDR3 is built from 17 residues. Germline lookup yields CDR1 SGDLS and CDR2 YYNGEE. V lost 4 bases to trimming and J lost 4 bases; unmatched junction nucleotides: 14. CDR3 amino acids: CASSPGAGTKEYNEQFF. CDR3 nucleotides: TGTGCCAGCAGCCCCGGGGCTGGGACTAAGGAATACAATGAGCAGTTCTTC.